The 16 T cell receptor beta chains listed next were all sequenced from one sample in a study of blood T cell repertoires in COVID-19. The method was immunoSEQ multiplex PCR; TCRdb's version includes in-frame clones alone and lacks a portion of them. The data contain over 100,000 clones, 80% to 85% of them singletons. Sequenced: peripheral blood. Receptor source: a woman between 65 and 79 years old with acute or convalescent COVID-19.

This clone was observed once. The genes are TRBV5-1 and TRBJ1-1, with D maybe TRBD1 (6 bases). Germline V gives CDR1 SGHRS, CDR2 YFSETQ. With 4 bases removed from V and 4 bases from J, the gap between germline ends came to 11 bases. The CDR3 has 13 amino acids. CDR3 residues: CASSEAGATEAFF. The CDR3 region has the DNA TGCGCCAGCAGCGAGGCGGGGGCCACTGAAGCTTTCTTT.

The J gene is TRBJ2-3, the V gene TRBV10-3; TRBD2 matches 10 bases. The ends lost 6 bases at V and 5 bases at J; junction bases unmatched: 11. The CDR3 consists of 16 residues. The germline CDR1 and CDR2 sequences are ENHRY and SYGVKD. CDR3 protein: CAISSGGANLQDTQYF. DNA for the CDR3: TGTGCCATCAGCAGCGGGGGGGCCAACCTCCAAGATACGCAGTATTTT.

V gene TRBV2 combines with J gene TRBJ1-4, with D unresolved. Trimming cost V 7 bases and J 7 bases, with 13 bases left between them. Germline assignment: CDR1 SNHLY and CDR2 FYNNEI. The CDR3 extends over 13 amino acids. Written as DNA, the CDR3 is TGTGCCAGCAAAAGGGAGTCAGTTGAAAAACTGTTTTTT. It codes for CASKRESVEKLFF.

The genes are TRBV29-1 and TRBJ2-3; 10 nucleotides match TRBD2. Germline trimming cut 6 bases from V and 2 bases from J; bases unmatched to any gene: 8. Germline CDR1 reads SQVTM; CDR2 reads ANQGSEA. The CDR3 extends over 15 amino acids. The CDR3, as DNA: TGCAGCGTCCAAACTAGCGGGGCATTCACAGATACGCAGTATTTT. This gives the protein CSVQTSGAFTDTQYF.

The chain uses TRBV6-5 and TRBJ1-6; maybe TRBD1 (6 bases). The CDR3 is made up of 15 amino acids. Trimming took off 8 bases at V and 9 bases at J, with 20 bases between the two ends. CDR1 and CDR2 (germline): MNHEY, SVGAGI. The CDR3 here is CASFRQAGEGSPLHF. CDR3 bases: TGTGCCAGCTTCAGACAGGCCGGGGAAGGTTCACCCCTCCACTTT.

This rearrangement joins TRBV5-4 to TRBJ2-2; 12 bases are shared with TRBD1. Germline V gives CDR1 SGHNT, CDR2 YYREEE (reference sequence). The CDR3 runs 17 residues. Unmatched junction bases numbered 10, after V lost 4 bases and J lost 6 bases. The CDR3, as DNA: TGTGCCAGCAGCAAATTCGCGGGACAGGGGGCAGCCGGGGAGCTGTTTTTT. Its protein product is CASSKFAGQGAAGELFF.

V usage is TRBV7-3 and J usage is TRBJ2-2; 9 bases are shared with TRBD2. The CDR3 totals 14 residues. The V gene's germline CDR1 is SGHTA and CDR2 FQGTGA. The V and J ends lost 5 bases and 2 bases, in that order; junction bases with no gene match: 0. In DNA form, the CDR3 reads TGTGCCAGCAGCCTAGCGGGAAACACCGGGGAGCTGTTTTTT. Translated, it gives CASSLAGNTGELFF. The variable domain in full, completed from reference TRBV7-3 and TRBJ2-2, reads GAGVSQTPSNKVTEKGKYVELRCDPISGHTALYWYRQSLGQGPEFLIYFQGTGAADDSGLPNDRFFAVRPEGSVSTLKIQRTERGDSAVYLCASSLAGNTGELFFGEGSRLTVL.

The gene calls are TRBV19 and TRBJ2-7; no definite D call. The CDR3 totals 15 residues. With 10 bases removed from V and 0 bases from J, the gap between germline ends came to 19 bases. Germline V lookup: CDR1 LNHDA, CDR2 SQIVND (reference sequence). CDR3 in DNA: TGTGCCACCCAACGGCGGAAGAGCATCTCCTACGAGCAGTACTTC. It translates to CATQRRKSISYEQYF. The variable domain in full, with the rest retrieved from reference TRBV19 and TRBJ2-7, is DGGITQSPKYLFRKEGQNVTLSCEQNLNHDAMYWYRQDPGQGLRLIYYSQIVNDFQKGDIAEGYSVSREKKESFPLTVTSAQKNPTAFYLCATQRRKSISYEQYFGPGTRLTVT.

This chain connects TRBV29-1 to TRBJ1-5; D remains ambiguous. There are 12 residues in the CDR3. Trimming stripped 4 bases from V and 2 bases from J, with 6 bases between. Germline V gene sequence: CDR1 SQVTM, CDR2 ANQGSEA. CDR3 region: CSVGARNQPQHF. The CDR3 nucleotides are TGCAGCGTTGGGGCACGCAATCAGCCCCAGCATTTT.

The CDR3 sequence: CASSDRDYEQYF. The CDR3 DNA follows: TGTGCCAGCAGCGACAGGGACTACGAGCAGTACTTC. The genes are TRBV9 and TRBJ2-7, with a possible D match to TRBD1 (6 bases). Trimming shortened V by 3 bases and J by 3 bases, and 7 bases separated the two germline ends. CDR1 and CDR2 from the germline V gene are SGDLS and YYNGEE. The length of the CDR3 is 12 residues.

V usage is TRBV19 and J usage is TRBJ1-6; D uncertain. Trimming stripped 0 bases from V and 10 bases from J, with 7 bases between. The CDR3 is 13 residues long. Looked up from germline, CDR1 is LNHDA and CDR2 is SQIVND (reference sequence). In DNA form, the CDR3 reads TGTGCCAGTAGTATAGATCTCAGGTCACCCCTCCACTTT. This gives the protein CASSIDLRSPLHF.

The CDR3 loop reads CASSPARLADANTGELFF. CDR3 in DNA: TGTGCCAGCAGTCCCGCCCGGCTAGCGGATGCGAACACCGGGGAGCTGTTTTTT. V usage is TRBV27 and J usage is TRBJ2-2; 7 nucleotides match TRBD2. Per germline, CDR1 MNHEY and CDR2 SMNVEV (reference sequence). The trim removed 5 bases at V and 0 bases at J, leaving 12 bases unmatched. The CDR3 spans 18 residues.

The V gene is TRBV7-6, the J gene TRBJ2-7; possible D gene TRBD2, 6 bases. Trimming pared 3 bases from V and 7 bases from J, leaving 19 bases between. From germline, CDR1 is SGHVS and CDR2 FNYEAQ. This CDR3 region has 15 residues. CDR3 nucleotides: TGTGCCAGCAGCTTGGGCGGCGGGGCCCCTTGGGAGCAGTACTTC. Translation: CASSLGGGAPWEQYF.

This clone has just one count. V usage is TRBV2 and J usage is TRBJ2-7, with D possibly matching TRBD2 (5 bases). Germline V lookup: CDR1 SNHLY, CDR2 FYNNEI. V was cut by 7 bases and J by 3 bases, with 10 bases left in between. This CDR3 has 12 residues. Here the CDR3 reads CASTPAGYEQYF. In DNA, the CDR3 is TGTGCCAGCACACCGGCGGGCTACGAGCAGTACTTC.

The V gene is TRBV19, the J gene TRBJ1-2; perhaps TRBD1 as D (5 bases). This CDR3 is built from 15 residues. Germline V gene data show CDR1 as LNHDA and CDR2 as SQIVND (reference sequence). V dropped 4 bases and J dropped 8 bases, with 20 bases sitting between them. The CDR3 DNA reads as TGTGCCAGTAGTACAACCGCAGCGGGGACGGGGGGCTACACCTTC. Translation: CASSTTAAGTGGYTF.

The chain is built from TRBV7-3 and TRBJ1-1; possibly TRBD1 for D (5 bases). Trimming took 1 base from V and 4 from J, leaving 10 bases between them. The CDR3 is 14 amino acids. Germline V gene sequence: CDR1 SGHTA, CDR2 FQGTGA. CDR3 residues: CASSLKLGGTEAFF. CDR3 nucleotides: TGTGCCAGCAGCTTAAAATTGGGGGGCACTGAAGCTTTCTTT.